This record concerns one T cell receptor (beta chain) sequence. Its antigen is not identified. This entry is derived from a study of OX40 agonist ivuxolimab in advanced cancers. The study's findings and limits: Among T cells, CD8+ cells averaged more expanded clones than CD4+ cells.

Measured with immunoSEQ multiplex PCR; TCRdb has only the in-frame clones, and not every one. The table has approximately 67,000 clones, around 90% seen once; the top ten hold less than 6%. The CDR3 consists of 13 residues. V lost 1 base and J lost 6, with 10 bases in between. Germline loops: CDR1 LGHNT, CDR2 FRNRAP. The clonotype comes from an adult with an advanced solid tumor such as melanoma, head and neck, liver or kidney cancer. Sequenced material: CD4+ or CD8+ T cells sorted from blood, taken in a trial of the OX40 agonist ivuxolimab. V usage is TRBV12-5 and J usage is TRBJ2-7, with D uncertain. The CDR3 sequence: CASGLESGVEQYF. The DNA for the CDR3 is TGTGCTAGTGGTTTGGAGTCTGGAGTCGAGCAGTACTTC.